Here is one T cell receptor (beta chain) with its context. Its antigen remains unidentified. No base qualities exist here, and no much larger clone lies one base off it. TCR beta CDR3 regions were amplified from RNA transcripts. For the first round of RT-PCR on the TCR CDR3, the HTBI primer set was used together with the Qiagen OneStep RT-PCR kit. Libraries were constructed in a second round of multiplex PCR, after which size selection and purification were performed. Libraries were sequenced paired-end with 100 bp reads on an Illumina HiSeq2000. The published analysis was carried out like this. Raw data were processed with SOAPnuke, discarding reads with adapters, uncalled bases, mean Phred below 15, or no exact constant-primer or identifier match. COPE v1.2.5 was used to merge high-quality paired reads, and clonotypes were defined as unique nucleotide sequences. MiTCR v1.1 was used to align the clonotypes against IMGT TRBV, TRBD and TRBJ reference segments. The analysis was restricted to V-J combinations with a frequency above 0.0001, which together covered 99% to 99.2% of the repertoires. The TCS score was defined as F50 (clonal expansion) divided by E x V (chaos), with BLOSUM62-based TCRdist calculated between CDR3 peptides within each V-J. Welch's t-statistics and random forest reduced roughly 500 V-J features to some 14, which were used in a naive Bayes classifier (R e1071). Thyroid-blood repertoire similarity was quantified with the Morisita-Horn index. TCRdb passed the public sequencing reads through fastp at Q25 and MiXCR, retaining productive beta sequences. Each entry merges the rows of one CDR3 protein and shows their most common DNA and genes. The V and J calls were determined by TCRdb, not by the authors. In this sample the table shows 750,000 to 900,000 distinct CDR3 sequences, 35% to 40% of which occur a single time. The top ten hold approximately 10% of the sample.

Stable Graves' hyperthyroidism was defined as no progression to ophthalmopathy during 18 months of follow-up. Hyperthyroidism patients were newly diagnosed, with disease duration under 2 months, and aged 18 to 65 years. Patients with uncontrolled infections, other autoimmune diseases, pregnancy or lactation were excluded. Clinical symptoms, serum thyroxine and TRAb, thyroid ultrasound, and orbital computed tomography formed the basis for the diagnoses. PBMCs were separated from 8 to 10 ml of fresh peripheral blood using Ficoll-Paque density gradient centrifugation. Total RNA was extracted with Trizol reagent, and quality was checked on an Agilent 2100 Bioanalyzer. These data originate in a study of T cells in Graves' hyperthyroidism and ophthalmopathy (dated by TCRdb to about 2019). For the wider study: Peripheral blood samples were taken at the time of initial diagnosis, prior to any treatment. In six Graves' hyperthyroidism patients, the study also compared T-cell repertoires from thyroid tissue with T-cell repertoires from blood. For training and testing, the approximately 92 patients in the discovery cohort were randomly divided in a 7:3 ratio. An independent validation cohort of under 20 hyperthyroidism patients and about 16 patients who later progressed to ophthalmopathy tested prospective prediction of ophthalmopathy. The paper reports TCR Vbeta CDR3 sequencing of approximately 140 peripheral blood samples: under 45 ophthalmopathy, some 80 hyperthyroidism and about 17 progressor patients. A discovery cohort of about a hundred patients, roughly 45 with Graves' ophthalmopathy and about 60 with stable Graves' hyperthyroidism, was used to find distinguishing TCR V-J signatures. Following sampling, methimazole starting at 30 mg daily was given to hyperthyroidism patients, and high-dose intravenous methylprednisolone was given to ophthalmopathy patients. The study at large found these results: Most expanded thyroid clonotypes (frequency above 0.001) were also found in blood, which suggests that blood repertoires may mirror thyroid immune responses. In validation, progression to ophthalmopathy was predicted by the model with around 71% sensitivity and roughly 76% specificity, a median of about 6 months before onset. In cross-validation, a model built on a 13 V-J signature told ophthalmopathy apart from stable hyperthyroidism with 85% to 90% sensitivity and 81% to 82% specificity, and in testing the same model reached 80%/75%. No statistical method was used to fix the sample size in advance, and group allocation was not hidden from the investigators.

The CDR3 contains 15 residues, cysteine and phenylalanine counted. Only the CDR3 DNA is retained, 45 bases long and in frame from the first base. Relative to germline, V is 4 bases shorter and J is 0 bases shorter, with 12 bases between their ends. The rearrangement combines TRBV12-3 or TRBV12-4 with TRBJ2-5; the D gene is unclear. Material for sequencing was blood. The TCR was taken from a man aged 18 to 29 with Graves' hyperthyroidism. The base sequence is TGTGCCAGCAGTTCTGCCGGCGAGGACCAAGAGACCCAGTACTTC. Its coded protein is CASSSAGEDQETQYF.